This paragraph reports one TCR beta chain. Seattle participants joined during active infection and were tracked over time. This CDR3 region has 14 residues. CDR1 and CDR2 from the germline V gene are SGHNT and YENEEA. V lost 5 bases to trimming and J lost 0 bases; unmatched junction nucleotides: 4. The sample originates from a study of blood T cell repertoires in COVID-19. The protocol was immunoSEQ multiplex PCR, while the TCRdb copy is restricted to in-frame clones and leaves out a portion. The sample yields around 46,000 clones, 70% to 90% seen once. The sample taken for sequencing was peripheral blood. The genes are TRBV11-3 and TRBJ2-7, with 7 bases aligning to TRBD1. The TCR sequence derives from an elderly woman with COVID-19, enrolled during active disease. The CDR3 DNA reads as TGTGCCAGCAGCCCCGGGACAGCCTCCTACGAGCAGTACTTC. Translation gives CASSPGTASYEQYF.